Given below is one T cell receptor beta chain in context. Its target is unknown. The V and J ends lost 4 bases and 3 bases respectively, with 13 bases between them. CDR1 SGHDT and CDR2 YYEEEE come from the germline V gene. The CDR3 covers 15 residues. Donors, without exception, were Caucasian adults residing in Nashville, Tennessee. The data were taken from a study of shared clonotypes between healthy human individuals. Overall study results and limits: With a handful of donors compared, around 4.7% of naive CD4 clonotypes were shared.

Profiling relied on immunoSEQ multiplex PCR, and the TCRdb table lists in-frame clones only, not all of them. The sample includes approximately 1.1 million clones, 75% to 85% of them seen just once. The source is a man younger than 35 in good health. Some clones in this sample may be carry-over from other donors' samples. Sequencing was performed on memory CD4+ T cells from PBMCs. As for subset: CD45RA-negative fraction. The V call is TRBV5-6, the J call TRBJ1-4; D unclear. The DNA of the CDR3 is TGTGCCAGCAGCCGCCACAGTATCTCTAATGAAAAACTGTTTTTT. Amino acids: CASSRHSISNEKLFF.